This is a list of T cell receptor beta chains from one sample in a study of T cell repertoires in cytomegalovirus infection. One entry per CDR3 protein results from TCRdb running MiXCR on the reads. The sample includes about half a million distinct CDR3 sequences, roughly a third of them seen just once. Their specific antigens are unknown. Sample: cultured PBMCs, taken from culture after CMV antigen stimulation. All receptors derive from a human donor in good health (CMV status not recorded). Some clones in this sample may be carry-over from other donors' samples. Both conserved end residues are part of each CDR3.

j_gene: TRBJ2-1; v_gene: TRBV20-1; CDR3aa: CSAVRAGSSYNEQFF
j_gene: TRBJ2-4; v_gene: TRBV23-1; CDR3aa: CASSHPGGLSGISKNIQYF
j_gene: TRBJ2-3; v_gene: TRBV7-2; CDR3aa: CASSFYYTDTQYF
j_gene: TRBJ1-3; v_gene: TRBV19; CDR3aa: CASRWRSSGNTIYF
j_gene: TRBJ2-3; v_gene: TRBV7-2; CDR3aa: CASSALLENTQYF
j_gene: TRBJ1-5; v_gene: TRBV19; CDR3aa: CASSISGGSNQPQHF
j_gene: TRBJ2-3; v_gene: TRBV2; CDR3aa: CASSERQGHTDTQYF
j_gene: TRBJ1-1; v_gene: TRBV7-6; CDR3aa: CASSLDWPNTEAFF
j_gene: TRBJ2-3; v_gene: TRBV7-2; CDR3aa: CASREYGSPATDTQYF
j_gene: TRBJ2-5; v_gene: TRBV5-4; CDR3aa: CAVGGAVGETQYF
j_gene: TRBJ2-3; v_gene: TRBV7-8; CDR3aa: CASSLDLGTQYF
j_gene: TRBJ2-2; v_gene: TRBV7-8; CDR3aa: CASSWGGEGTGELFF
j_gene: TRBJ2-1; v_gene: TRBV6-1; CDR3aa: CASSLMTGPTTNEQFF
j_gene: TRBJ1-5; v_gene: TRBV27; CDR3aa: CASSSRGVGGLNQPQHF
j_gene: TRBJ1-1; v_gene: TRBV7-2; CDR3aa: CASSPQFEAFF
j_gene: TRBJ2-1; v_gene: TRBV7-3; CDR3aa: CASSVLGTSGRNEQFF
j_gene: TRBJ2-1; v_gene: TRBV7-2; CDR3aa: CASTPSSYNEQFF
j_gene: TRBJ1-5; v_gene: TRBV5-5; CDR3aa: CASSFGPSESQHF
j_gene: TRBJ1-4; v_gene: TRBV5-3; CDR3aa: CASSPTGQANEKLFF
j_gene: TRBJ1-6; v_gene: TRBV10-3; CDR3aa: CAISESFGTGEYNSPLHF
j_gene: TRBJ2-1; v_gene: TRBV7-8; CDR3aa: CASSLAEGLNEQFF
j_gene: TRBJ2-1; v_gene: TRBV29-1; CDR3aa: CSSGLYNEQFF
j_gene: TRBJ1-2; v_gene: TRBV5-4; CDR3aa: CASSLATQGLYGYTF